This TCR beta chain was sequenced during a study of cytomegalovirus exposure and HLA in healthy donors (dated by TCRdb to 2015 to 2018). For context, the study as a whole: In an earlier analysis of approximately 500 of the donors, 276 Gb of sequence data and 100 million or so unique TCR beta sequences from about 179 million T cells were reported. About 330 gigabases of sequencing data and 75 million to 85 million unique TCR sequences made up an early release that covered fewer than 650 HLA-typed donors. Among the 398 genotyped donors, around 81% belonged to the genetic ancestry cluster associated with self-reported Caucasian donors. The study was designed to test whether signatures of past pathogen exposure could be identified by cataloging public T cell receptors. The study used immunosequencing to profile the T cell repertoires of approximately 650 subjects and linked those repertoires to cytomegalovirus serostatus. Besides the first cohort of approximately 710 subjects, a separate validation cohort made up of 95 to 150 different subjects was used. To predict cytomegalovirus infection status, the study combined high-throughput TCR immunosequencing, statistical association of individual TCRs with disease status, and machine learning. A later analysis re-examined previously published TCR beta repertoires from over 500 donors and added high-resolution HLA genotyping to investigate patterns of TCR occurrence. The later analysis used no new phenotypic data to find candidate immune exposures, relying instead on TCR beta sequences and their occurrence across donors. An earlier analysis of 587 of the donors used high-throughput TCR beta sequencing to judge whether each TCR beta V gene segment behaved as functional or pseudogenic. Donor age, sex, ethnicity and CMV serostatus were compiled together with the repertoire data. A later genetic analysis used genome-wide SNP genotypes for about 65% of the roughly 700 donors, treating that subset as a discovery cohort. Every discovery cohort repertoire had been produced on one sequencing platform. HLA typing included class I and class II loci at four-digit resolution. Typing coverage varied by locus: about 620-630 donors for A, B, C, DRB1 and DQB1; 500 to 550 for DQA1; 600 to 610 for DPA1; 400 to 480 for DPB1. Several DR-DQ haplotypes were treated as single units for association and clustering because of strong linkage in the cohort. Across about 380 genotyped donors of the cohort, an average of 235,054 unique TCR beta nucleotide sequences per donor were sequenced, and 15% to 20% of those sequences were non-productive. The study at large found these results: The only immune exposure information available for the cohort was CMV serostatus. Compared with equally common non-associated chains, HLA-associated TCR beta chains in a later analysis were more clonally expanded and had lower generation probabilities. Some IMGT-functional V segments, including TRBV6-2 and TRBV6-3, could not be told apart with the 87-base-pair reads, so those segments were excluded. Compared with the approximately 720-donor mean, donors in an Asian-associated ancestry cluster had fewer N-insertions in productive TCRs, according to a later genetic analysis. V-gene and J-gene trimming of TCR beta chains was associated with a missense DCLRE1C variant in a later genetic analysis, and the association was replicated in an independent cohort. The presence/absence analyses assumed that sequencing depth was roughly uniform across donors, and that assumption may not be true. Only TCR beta chains were sequenced in this cohort, and the absence of alpha or paired-chain data limited detectable features. When HLA alleles, especially DR and DQ, strongly co-occurred, TCR associations were difficult to assign to individual alleles. Across donors, most TCR sequences were observed very rarely, whereas some public TCRs were present in many individuals. Most CMV-associated TCR beta chains appeared to be HLA-restricted in a later analysis, and the HLA associations seemed to be driven largely by CMV exposure. The sequencing pipeline was judged likely to have produced a cluster of highly shared sequence variants as a technical artifact. Several of the top co-occurrence clusters appeared to be linked to parvovirus B19, influenza, CMV and Epstein-Barr virus, according to a later analysis. Cytomegalovirus status was reported to be diagnosed by the classifier with high specificity and sensitivity in both the original and validation cohorts. A later analysis associated approximately 17,000 TCR beta sequences with specific HLA alleles at a false discovery rate of 0.05. In an earlier analysis of some 550 of the donors, most TCR beta V segments were observed in productive rearrangements about 90% or about 30% of the time, broadly matching IMGT annotations. Because HLA typing was missing for some donors at each locus, association tests included only the typed subset. Linkage disequilibrium might explain the correlated functional status among segregating V segments, but an unknown experimental factor could not be excluded. A later analysis found that TCR association rates varied across HLA loci, with DRB1 alleles showing the most associated TCRs and HLA-C alleles the fewest. Over 15 rarely observed V segments, including chromosome 9 orphons, were excluded from the earlier analysis of just under 600 of the donors because counts were too low. In vitro tests confirmed that a few of the cytomegalovirus-associated TCR beta chains recognize cytomegalovirus antigens. The authors suggested that the approach could potentially be extended to other disease states and immunological phenotypes. A further reported finding was that TCR beta sequences accurately predicted the HLA-A and HLA-B alleles for most subjects in the first cohort. A total of 150 to 200 TCR beta chains were listed by the study as associated with cytomegalovirus.

A distance of 10 bases separates the germline ends of V and J, which lose 8 bases and 2 bases respectively. Sequences SQVTM (CDR1) and ANQGSEA (CDR2) are obtained from the germline V gene. Counted from cysteine to phenylalanine, this CDR3 has 12 amino acids. This entry keeps only the CDR3 DNA: 36 bases, framed from base 1. A word on this clone: Its specific antigen is unknown. Per-base qualities were not stored, and no clone one base away is much larger.

The cohort consisted of approximately 690 healthy bone marrow donors. At the time of sampling, every cohort member was nominally healthy, though immune exposures that went unrecorded were likely present. The donor tested CMV seropositive, placing the donor among the approximately 310 seropositive members of the cohort. A peripheral blood sample was provided by each donor, and peripheral blood mononuclear cells were used for TCR beta sequencing. The Qiagen DNeasy Blood Extraction Kit was used to extract genomic DNA from the blood cell samples. Libraries were constructed by the immunoSEQ multiplex PCR assay. A mixture of 60 forward primers for TCR Vbeta segments and 13 reverse primers for TCR Jbeta segments was used in the multiplex PCR. A multiplex PCR assay on genomic DNA amplified the CDR3 region of rearranged TCR beta genes. On the Illumina HiSeq System, the amplified TCR beta libraries were sequenced as 87-base-pair reads. The authors' pipeline ran thus. Across the 500 to 850 repertoires, a later analysis counted about 81 million unique TCR beta chains, approximately 12 million of which were shared by at least two donors. To remove PCR and sequencing errors, raw reads were error-corrected and collapsed into unique sequences using a nearest-neighbor algorithm that merged closely related sequences. CDR3 sequences were aligned to IMGT reference sequences to assign V, D and J gene segments. For a sequence to be retained, a match of at least six nucleotides was required to both a V gene segment and a J gene segment. A rearrangement counted as productive if the CDR3 had no stop codons and remained in frame with V and J, and every other rearrangement counted as non-productive. Following IMGT convention, CDR3 was defined as the stretch from the second conserved V-encoded cysteine up to the conserved J-encoded phenylalanine. The earlier analysis of approximately 500 of the donors excluded sequences that lacked an unambiguous match to a single V gene segment. An earlier analysis of just under 600 of the donors called V segments functional above 56.7% productive rearrangements and segregating when the between-donor standard deviation exceeded 5%. A statistical classification framework was built for diagnosing cytomegalovirus status from the catalog of TCR beta chain sequences. In a later analysis, TCR nucleotide sequences were compared against IMGT/GENE-DB human TR gene sequences so that V and J genes could be assigned. A later analysis assigned CDR3 sequences and most-parsimonious VDJ recombination scenarios with the TCRdist pipeline. In a later analysis, each TCR beta chain was defined by its CDR3 amino acid sequence together with its V-gene family, and reads without a unique V-gene family were excluded. To address suspected cross-contamination and a sequencing artifact, a later analysis removed a few hundred highly shared, low-generation-probability nucleotide sequences. A later analysis calculated a clonal expansion index for each public chain from normalized within-repertoire ranks of inferred template counts. A later analysis computed generation probabilities with a VDJ recombination model fitted to out-of-frame rearrangements, and checked the results against IGoR. In a later analysis, hypergeometric tests were used to score TCR-TCR, TCR-HLA and TCR-CMV co-occurrence, with a repertoire-size bias correction applied to TCR pairs. To estimate false discovery rates, a later analysis permuted the HLA or CMV assignments 20 times. A later analysis grouped co-occurring TCRs with DBSCAN, adding TCRdist sequence similarity when clustering within HLA-allele-positive subsets. For co-occurrence clustering, repertoires with fewer than 30,000 or more than 120,000 public chains were excluded, along with a handful of repertoires with anomalous nucleotide sharing. TCRdb obtained this table from immuneACCESS and retained in-frame rearrangements with V and J assigned. These tables miss some clones; where compared with another copy, unresolved V genes account for less than half of the shortfall, and the remainder is unexplained. From that table come the V and J calls and clone size; the DNA was used to work out D and trimming. This sample is represented by some 190,000 clones; about four fifths of them were singletons. 13% to 15% of the sample is in the top ten clones.

The sequence links TRBV29-1 to TRBJ2-1; the best D guess is TRBD2, with 6 bases matching. This TCR derives from a woman aged 30 to 39 in good health and CMV-seropositive. Sequencing was done on a sample of PBMCs. The CDR3 has the sequence CSTGVAYNEQFF. The sequenced DNA: TGCAGCACGGGGGTAGCCTACAATGAGCAGTTCTTC.